This T cell receptor (beta chain) was identified during a study of blood T cell repertoires in COVID-19. Study-wide background: Acute-phase and convalescent COVID-19 samples originated in the United States, Italy and Spain.

How the authors handled the data: The authors estimated nucleated cell counts from reference gene primer amplification. The method was immunoSEQ multiplex PCR; TCRdb's version includes in-frame clones alone and lacks a portion of them. The V and J calls and clone size are taken from that table; D and trimming were inferred from the DNA. Of a few hundred thousand clones in the sample, approximately 83% are singletons; the top ten hold about 4.2%. Individuals drawn from approximately 26 US areas were about 18 to 90 years old. The V gene's germline CDR1 is LGHDT and CDR2 YNNKEL (reference sequence). V was pared by 1 base and J by 4 bases, with 7 bases between. The CDR3 has 13 residues.

V gene TRBV3-1 (or the pseudogene TRBV3-2) combines with J gene TRBJ1-2, with D tentatively TRBD1 (5 bases). Sequencing input: PBMCs or T cells enriched from blood (not recorded which). This clonotype originated in a woman aged 40 to 49 with acute COVID-19. The CDR3 bases are TGTGCCAGCAGCCAAGGGGGCGTCTATGGCTACACCTTC. It yields the protein CASSQGGVYGYTF.